This T cell receptor (beta chain) originates from a study of PD-L1 blockade in urothelial cancer. Study-wide background: Patients' histories included 0 to 3 prior chemotherapy regimens.

Anywhere from 1 to 8 samples came from each patient, spanning pretreatment and on-treatment. Only in-frame clones appear in the TCRdb table, and some are missing; sequencing was by immunoSEQ multiplex PCR. The sample has some 24,000 clones, around 82% seen once. This TCR was sampled from a man between 65 and 79 years old with urothelial cancer. The material was PBMCs, obtained around atezolizumab (anti-PD-L1) treatment.

This CDR3 is CASSSPPGQGDYEQYF. CDR3 DNA: TGTGCCAGCAGTTCTCCTCCGGGACAGGGGGACTACGAGCAGTACTTC. The V gene is TRBV28, the J gene TRBJ2-7, with 11 bases lining up with TRBD1. The CDR3 extends over 16 amino acids. The V gene end was trimmed by 4 bases and the J gene end by 3 bases; junction bases not matched to a gene: 8. Germline CDR1 is MDHEN and CDR2 is SYDVKM.